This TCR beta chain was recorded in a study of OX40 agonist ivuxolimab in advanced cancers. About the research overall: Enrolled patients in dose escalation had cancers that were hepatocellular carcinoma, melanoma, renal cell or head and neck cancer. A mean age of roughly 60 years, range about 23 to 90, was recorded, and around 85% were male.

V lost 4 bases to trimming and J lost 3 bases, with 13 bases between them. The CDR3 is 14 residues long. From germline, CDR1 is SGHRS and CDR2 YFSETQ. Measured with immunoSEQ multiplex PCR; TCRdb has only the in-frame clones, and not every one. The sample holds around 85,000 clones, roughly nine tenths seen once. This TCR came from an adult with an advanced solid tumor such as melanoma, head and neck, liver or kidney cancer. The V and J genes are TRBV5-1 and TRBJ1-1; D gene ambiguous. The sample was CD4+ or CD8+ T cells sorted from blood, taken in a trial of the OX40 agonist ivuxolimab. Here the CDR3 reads CASSPGWRDTEAFF. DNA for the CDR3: TGCGCCAGCAGCCCCGGGTGGAGGGACACTGAAGCTTTCTTT. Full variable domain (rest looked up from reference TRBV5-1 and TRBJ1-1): KAGVTQTPRYLIKTRGQQVTLSCSPISGHRSVSWYQQTPGQGLQFLFEYFSETQRNKGNFPGRFSGRQFSNSRSEMNVSTLELGDSALYLCASSPGWRDTEAFFGQGTRLTVV.